This T cell receptor (beta chain) was sequenced in a study of response to subunit inactivated influenza vaccine (dated by TCRdb to 2016 to 2018). Background on the whole study: To follow how T cells responded to a trivalent subunit inactivated influenza vaccine, the researchers relied on deep quantitative profiling of the T cell receptor repertoire.

Summary of the overall study and its limitations: According to the authors, only a limited number of new T cells may be recruited by each seasonal influenza vaccination.

Libraries came from RT-PCR. Sequencer: Illumina HiSeq 2500. TCRdb applied fastp at Q25 and MiXCR to the public reads, then kept only in-frame beta chains. Each entry merges the rows of one CDR3 protein and shows their most common DNA and genes. Here the sample has about 780,000 distinct CDR3 sequences; less than 20% occur a single time. The top ten clonotypes cover under 13% of the sample. The CDR3 covers 16 residues, taking in both the cysteine and the phenylalanine. Of all the DNA, just the CDR3 is kept, 48 bases in frame from base 1. CDR1 and CDR2 (MDHEN, SYDVKM) derive from the germline V gene. V is pruned by 5 bases and J by 5 bases, leaving 10 bases of the junction without a gene match. This clonotype showed up just once. Its cognate antigen has yet to be identified. Base-call qualities are not available, and no considerably larger clone is one nucleotide away. A single read offers scant evidence.

The chain joins TRBV28 to TRBJ2-5; 11 central nucleotides agree with TRBD2. The clonotype was recovered from a man between 50 and 59 years old who received an inactivated influenza vaccine. Donor details come from another sample of the same person, matched by shared clones. The sequencing here drew on PBMCs from blood, taken roughly 5 days after vaccination. The CDR3 sequence is CASSHTLLAGVETQYF. The DNA reads TGTGCCAGCAGTCACACTTTACTAGCGGGAGTGGAGACCCAGTACTTC.